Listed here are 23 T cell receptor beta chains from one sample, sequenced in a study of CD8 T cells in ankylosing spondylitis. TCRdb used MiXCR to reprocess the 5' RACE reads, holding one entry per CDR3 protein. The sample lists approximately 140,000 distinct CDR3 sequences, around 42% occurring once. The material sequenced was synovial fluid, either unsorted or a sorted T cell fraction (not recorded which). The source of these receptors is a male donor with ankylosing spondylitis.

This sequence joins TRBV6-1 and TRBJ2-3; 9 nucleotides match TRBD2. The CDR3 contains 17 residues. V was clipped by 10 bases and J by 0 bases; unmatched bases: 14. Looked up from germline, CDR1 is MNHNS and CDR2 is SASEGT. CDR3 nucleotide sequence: TGTGCCAAAGGCCCGCGGGAGGGCCGGTCGAGCACAGATACGCAGTATTTT. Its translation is CAKGPREGRSSTDTQYF.

CDR3 loop: CAWSAGTASYYEQYF. The DNA of the CDR3 is TGTGCCTGGAGTGCCGGGACAGCGAGTTACTACGAGCAGTACTTC. J is TRBJ2-7 and V is TRBV30; 7 positions agree with TRBD1. J lost 3 bases, V lost 1 base, and 9 bases had no gene match. This CDR3 is 15 amino acids long. Per germline, CDR1 GTSNPN and CDR2 SVGIG (reference sequence). Full variable domain (rest looked up from reference TRBV30 and TRBJ2-7): SQTIHQWPATLVQPVGSPLSLECTVEGTSNPNLYWYRQAAGRGLQLLFYSVGIGQISSEVPQNLSASRPQDRQFILSSKKLLLSDSGFYLCAWSAGTASYYEQYFGPGTRLTVT.

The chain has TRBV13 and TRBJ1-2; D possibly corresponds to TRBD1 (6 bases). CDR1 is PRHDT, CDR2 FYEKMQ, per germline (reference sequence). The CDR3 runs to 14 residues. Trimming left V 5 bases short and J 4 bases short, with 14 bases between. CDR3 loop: CASSPPDSIYGYTF. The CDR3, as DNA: TGTGCCAGCAGCCCCCCGGACAGTATCTATGGCTACACCTTC.

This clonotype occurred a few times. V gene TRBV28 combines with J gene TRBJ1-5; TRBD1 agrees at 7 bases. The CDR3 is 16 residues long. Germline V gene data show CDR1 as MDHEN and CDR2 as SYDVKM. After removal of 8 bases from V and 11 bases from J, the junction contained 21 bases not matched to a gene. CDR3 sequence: CASDEGGRGPRRAQHF. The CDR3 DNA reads TGTGCCAGCGACGAGGGTGGTAGGGGGCCGCGCAGGGCCCAGCATTTT.

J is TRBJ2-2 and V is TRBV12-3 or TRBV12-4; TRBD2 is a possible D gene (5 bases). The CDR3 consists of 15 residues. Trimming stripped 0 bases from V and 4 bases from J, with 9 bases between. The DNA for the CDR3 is TGTGCCAGCAGTTTAGCGGGAGCGTTCACCGGGGAGCTGTTTTTT. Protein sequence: CASSLAGAFTGELFF.

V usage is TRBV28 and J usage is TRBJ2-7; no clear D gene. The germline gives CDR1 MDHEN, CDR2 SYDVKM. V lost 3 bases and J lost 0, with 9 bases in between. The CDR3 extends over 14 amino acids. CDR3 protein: CASSFGIDSYEQYF. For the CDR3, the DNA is TGTGCCAGCAGTTTTGGAATCGACTCCTACGAGCAGTACTTC.

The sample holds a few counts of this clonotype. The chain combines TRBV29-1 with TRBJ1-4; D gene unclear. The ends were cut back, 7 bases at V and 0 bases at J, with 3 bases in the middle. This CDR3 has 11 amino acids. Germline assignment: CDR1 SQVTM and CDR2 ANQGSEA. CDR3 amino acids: CSGPTNEKLFF. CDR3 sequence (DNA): TGCAGCGGTCCAACTAATGAAAAACTGTTTTTT.

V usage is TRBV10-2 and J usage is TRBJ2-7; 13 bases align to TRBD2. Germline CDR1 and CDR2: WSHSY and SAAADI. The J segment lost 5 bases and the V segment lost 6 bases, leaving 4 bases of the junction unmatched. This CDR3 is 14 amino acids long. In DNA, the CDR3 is TGCGCCAGCAGAACCGGACTAGCGGGGGACGAGCAGTACTTC. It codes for CASRTGLAGDEQYF.

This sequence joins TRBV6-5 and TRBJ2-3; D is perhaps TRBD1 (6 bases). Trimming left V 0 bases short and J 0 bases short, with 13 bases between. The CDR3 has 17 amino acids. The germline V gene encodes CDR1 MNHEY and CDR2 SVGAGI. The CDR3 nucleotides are TGTGCCAGCAGTTACTCGAAAGGGGGATTAAGCACAGATACGCAGTATTTT. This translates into CASSYSKGGLSTDTQYF.

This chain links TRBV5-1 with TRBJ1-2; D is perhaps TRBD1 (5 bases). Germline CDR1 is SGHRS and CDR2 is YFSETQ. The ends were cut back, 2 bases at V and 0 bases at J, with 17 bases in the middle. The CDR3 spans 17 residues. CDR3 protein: CASSFEGFAPTNYGYTF. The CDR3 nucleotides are TGCGCCAGCAGCTTCGAGGGGTTTGCCCCAACTAACTATGGCTACACCTTC.

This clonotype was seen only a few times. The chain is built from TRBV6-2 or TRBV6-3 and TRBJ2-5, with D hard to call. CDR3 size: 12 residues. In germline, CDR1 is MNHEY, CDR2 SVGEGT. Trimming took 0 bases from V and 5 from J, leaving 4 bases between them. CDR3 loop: CASSYSVETQYF. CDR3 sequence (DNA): TGTGCCAGCAGTTACTCGGTTGAGACCCAGTACTTC.

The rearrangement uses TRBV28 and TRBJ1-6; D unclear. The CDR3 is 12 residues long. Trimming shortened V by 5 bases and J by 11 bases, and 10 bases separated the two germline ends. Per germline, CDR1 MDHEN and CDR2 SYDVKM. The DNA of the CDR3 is TGTGCCAGCAGTAACGACTACACACCCCTCCACTTT. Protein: CASSNDYTPLHF.

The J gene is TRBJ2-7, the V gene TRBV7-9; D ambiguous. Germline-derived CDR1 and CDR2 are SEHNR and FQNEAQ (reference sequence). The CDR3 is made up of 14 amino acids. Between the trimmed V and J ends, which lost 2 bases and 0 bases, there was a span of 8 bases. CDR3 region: CASSLSTISYEQYF. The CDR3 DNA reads TGTGCCAGCAGCTTATCAACGATCTCCTACGAGCAGTACTTC.

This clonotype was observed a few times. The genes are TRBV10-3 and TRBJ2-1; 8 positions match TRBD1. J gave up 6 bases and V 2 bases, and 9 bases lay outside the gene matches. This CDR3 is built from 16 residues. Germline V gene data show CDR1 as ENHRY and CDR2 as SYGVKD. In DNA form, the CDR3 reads TGTGCCATCAGTGAGAGGAGGACAGGGTTACTCAATGAGCAGTTCTTC. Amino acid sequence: CAISERRTGLLNEQFF.

CDR3 amino acids: CASSPLEEALSMNTEAFF. In DNA, the CDR3 is TGTGCCAGCAGCCCCCTTGAGGAGGCCCTATCCATGAACACTGAAGCTTTCTTT. This chain connects TRBV6-2 or TRBV6-3 to TRBJ1-1; D remains unclear. This CDR3 has 18 amino acids. Germline V gives CDR1 MNHEY, CDR2 SVGEGT. With 6 bases removed from V and 0 bases from J, the gap between germline ends came to 23 bases.

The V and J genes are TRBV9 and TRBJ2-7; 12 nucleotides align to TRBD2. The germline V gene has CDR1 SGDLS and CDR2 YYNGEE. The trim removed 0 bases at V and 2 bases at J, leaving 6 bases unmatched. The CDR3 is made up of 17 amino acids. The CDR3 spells CASSVEASGREPYEQYF. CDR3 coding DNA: TGTGCCAGCAGCGTAGAGGCTAGCGGGAGGGAGCCCTACGAGCAGTACTTC.

CDR3 loop: CASSPGLRGSWTGELFF. In DNA form, the CDR3 reads TGTGCCAGCAGCCCGGGCCTCCGCGGGAGCTGGACCGGGGAGCTGTTTTTT. This rearrangement joins TRBV11-2 to TRBJ2-2, with 7 bases identical to TRBD2. The CDR3 covers 17 residues. Looked up from germline, CDR1 is SGHAT and CDR2 is FQNNGV. Losses at the gene ends were 5 bases for V and 5 bases for J; bases not matched to a gene: 14.

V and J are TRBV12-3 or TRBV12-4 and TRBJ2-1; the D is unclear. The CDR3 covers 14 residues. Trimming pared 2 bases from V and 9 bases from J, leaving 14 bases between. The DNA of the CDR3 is TGTGCCAGCAGTTTAAGGGTAAACCACCGTGAGCAGTTCTTC. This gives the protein CASSLRVNHREQFF.

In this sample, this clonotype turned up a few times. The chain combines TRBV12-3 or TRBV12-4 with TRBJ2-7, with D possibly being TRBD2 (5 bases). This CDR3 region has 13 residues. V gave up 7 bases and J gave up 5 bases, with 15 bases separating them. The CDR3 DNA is TGTGCCAGCACCGCCGGGGTGGCCGACGAGCAGTACTTC. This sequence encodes CASTAGVADEQYF.

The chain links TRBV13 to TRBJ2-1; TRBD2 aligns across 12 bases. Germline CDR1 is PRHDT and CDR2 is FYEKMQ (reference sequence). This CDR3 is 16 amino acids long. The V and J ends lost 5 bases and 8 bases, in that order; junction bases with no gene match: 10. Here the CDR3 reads CASSPRLAGVRDEQFF. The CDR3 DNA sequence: TGTGCCAGCAGCCCCCGACTAGCGGGAGTCAGGGATGAGCAGTTCTTC.

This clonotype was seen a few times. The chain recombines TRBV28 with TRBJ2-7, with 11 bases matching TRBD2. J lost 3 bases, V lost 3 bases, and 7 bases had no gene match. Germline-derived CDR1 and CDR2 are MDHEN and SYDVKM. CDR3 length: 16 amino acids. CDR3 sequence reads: CASSFPRLAGLYEQYF. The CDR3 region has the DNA TGTGCCAGCAGTTTCCCGAGACTAGCGGGGCTCTACGAGCAGTACTTC.

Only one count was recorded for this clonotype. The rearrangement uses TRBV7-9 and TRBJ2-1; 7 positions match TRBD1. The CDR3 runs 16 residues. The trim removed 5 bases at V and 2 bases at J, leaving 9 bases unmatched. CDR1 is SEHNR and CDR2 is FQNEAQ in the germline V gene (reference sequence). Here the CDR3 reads CASSTPTGDPYNEQFF. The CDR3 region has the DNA TGTGCCAGCAGCACTCCTACAGGGGACCCCTACAATGAGCAGTTCTTC.

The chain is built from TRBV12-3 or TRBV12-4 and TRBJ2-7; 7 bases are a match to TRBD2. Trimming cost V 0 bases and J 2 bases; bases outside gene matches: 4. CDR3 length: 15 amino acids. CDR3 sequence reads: CASSLAVAGPYEQYF. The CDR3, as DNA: TGTGCCAGCAGTTTAGCGGTAGCGGGCCCCTACGAGCAGTACTTC.